This T cell receptor (beta chain) was captured in a study of PD-L1 blockade in urothelial cancer. J was trimmed by 7 bases and V by 5 bases; bases with no gene match: 10. CDR1 is SNHLY, CDR2 FYNNEI, per germline. The CDR3 covers 15 residues. Method: immunoSEQ multiplex PCR; TCRdb's copy keeps in-frame clones and lacks some. The sample includes tens of thousands of clones, approximately 82% of them seen just once. This clonotype originated in a man between 65 and 79 years old with urothelial cancer. The sample here was PBMCs, taken around atezolizumab (anti-PD-L1) treatment. This sequence joins TRBV2 and TRBJ2-1; 8 bases map to TRBD2. CDR3 sequence reads: CASSKGTSDRNEQFF. The DNA of the CDR3 is TGTGCCAGCAGTAAGGGGACTAGTGATCGGAATGAGCAGTTCTTC.